The T cell receptor beta chain described here comes from a study of OX40 agonist ivuxolimab in advanced cancers. Study-level information: Participants could have had prior anti-PD-1, anti-PD-L1 or anti-CTLA-4 therapy, and approximately 37% had some.

The CDR3 is 15 residues long. Germline V lookup: CDR1 SGDLS, CDR2 YYNGEE. V was pared by 3 bases and J by 4 bases, with 5 bases of the junction left unmatched. This table comes from immunoSEQ multiplex PCR, and its TCRdb copy is limited to in-frame clones, with some not included. The repertoire holds around 40,000 clones, roughly 80% seen once, with around a sixth in the top ten. Study results and caveats: The mean number of expanded clones was higher in CD8+ T cells than in CD4+.

As regards this clone: The antigen remains unidentified.

Any history of autoimmune disease or systemic immunosuppression disqualified patients. V usage is TRBV9 and J usage is TRBJ1-1, with 11 bases that match TRBD1. The specimen was CD4+ or CD8+ T cells sorted from blood, collected in a trial of the OX40 agonist ivuxolimab. This clonotype was sampled from an adult with an advanced solid tumor such as melanoma, head and neck, liver or kidney cancer. The DNA for the CDR3 is TGTGCCAGCAGCGCCACCGGGACAGGGGGCACTGAAGCTTTCTTT. Its translation: CASSATGTGGTEAFF.